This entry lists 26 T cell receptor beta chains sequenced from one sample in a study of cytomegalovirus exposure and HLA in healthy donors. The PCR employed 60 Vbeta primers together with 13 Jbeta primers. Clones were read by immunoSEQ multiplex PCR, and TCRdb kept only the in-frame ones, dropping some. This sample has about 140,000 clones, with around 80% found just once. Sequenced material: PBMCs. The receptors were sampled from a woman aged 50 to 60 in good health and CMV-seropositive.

The CDR3 nucleotides read TGTGCCAGCAGCTCTACCGACGCGAGGGACGAGCAGTACTTC. It codes for CASSSTDARDEQYF. This sequence joins TRBV7-6 and TRBJ2-7; weak D call: TRBD2 (5 bases). The CDR3 has 14 amino acids. CDR1 and CDR2 from the germline V gene are SGHVS and FNYEAQ. Trimming cost V 4 bases and J 5 bases, with 15 bases left between them.

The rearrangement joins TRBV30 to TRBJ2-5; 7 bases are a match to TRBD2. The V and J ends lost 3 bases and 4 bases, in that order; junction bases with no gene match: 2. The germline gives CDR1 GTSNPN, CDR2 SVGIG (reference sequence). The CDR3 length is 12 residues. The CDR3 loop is CAWRGEGETQYF. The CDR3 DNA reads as TGTGCCTGGAGGGGGGAGGGAGAGACCCAGTACTTC.

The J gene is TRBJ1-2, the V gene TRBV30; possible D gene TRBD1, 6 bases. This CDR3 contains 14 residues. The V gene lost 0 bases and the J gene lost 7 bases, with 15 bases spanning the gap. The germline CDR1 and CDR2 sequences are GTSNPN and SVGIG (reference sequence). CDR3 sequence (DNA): TGTGCCTGGAGTGTAGGGGGTTTCGGTGGTGGCTACACCTTC. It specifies CAWSVGGFGGGYTF.

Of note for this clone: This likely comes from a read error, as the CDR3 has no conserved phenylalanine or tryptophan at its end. CDR3: CASSFGGASGYTL. CDR3 DNA sequence: TGTGCCAGCAGCTTCGGGGGGGCCAGTGGCTACACCCTC. The rearrangement joins TRBV7-3 to TRBJ1-2; D perhaps matches TRBD1 (6 bases). CDR3 length: 13 residues. CDR1 SGHTA and CDR2 FQGTGA come from the germline V gene. The germline V and J ends were trimmed by 3 bases and 7 bases, with 12 bases remaining between them.

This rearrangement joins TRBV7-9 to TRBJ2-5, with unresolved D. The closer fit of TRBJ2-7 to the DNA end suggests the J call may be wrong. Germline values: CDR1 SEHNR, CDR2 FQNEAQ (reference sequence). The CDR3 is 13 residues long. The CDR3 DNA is TGTGCCAGCAGCTTCTCCGGTGCCTACGAGCAGTACTTC. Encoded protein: CASSFSGAYEQYF.

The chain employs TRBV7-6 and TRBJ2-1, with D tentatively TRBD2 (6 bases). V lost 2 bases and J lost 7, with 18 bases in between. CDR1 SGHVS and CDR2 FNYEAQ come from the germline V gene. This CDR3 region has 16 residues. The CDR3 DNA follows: TGTGCCAGCAGCTTATCTGGCGGGGCCCTCAGTAATGAGCAGTTCTTC. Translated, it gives CASSLSGGALSNEQFF.

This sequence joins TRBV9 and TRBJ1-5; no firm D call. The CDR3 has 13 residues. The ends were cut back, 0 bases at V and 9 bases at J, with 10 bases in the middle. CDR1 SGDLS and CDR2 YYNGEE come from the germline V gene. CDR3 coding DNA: TGTGCCAGCAGCGTAGCTACCGGTAGGCCCCAGCATTTT. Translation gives CASSVATGRPQHF.

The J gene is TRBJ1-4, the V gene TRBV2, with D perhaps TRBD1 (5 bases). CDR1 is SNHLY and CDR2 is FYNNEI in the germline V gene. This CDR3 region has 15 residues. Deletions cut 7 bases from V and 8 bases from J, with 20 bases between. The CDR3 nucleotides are TGTGCCAGCATCTCGGTAGGGGTCGGTGTAGAAAAACTGTTTTTT. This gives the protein CASISVGVGVEKLFF.

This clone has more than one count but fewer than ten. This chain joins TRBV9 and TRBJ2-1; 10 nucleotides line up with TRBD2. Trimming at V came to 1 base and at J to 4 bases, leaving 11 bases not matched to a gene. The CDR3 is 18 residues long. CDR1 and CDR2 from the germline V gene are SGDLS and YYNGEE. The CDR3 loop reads CASSVIASGGRGYNEQFF. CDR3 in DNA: TGTGCCAGCAGCGTAATCGCTAGCGGGGGCCGTGGGTACAATGAGCAGTTCTTC.

The DNA of the CDR3 is TGTGCCACCAGCAGAGATCAGGGGGCAGGATATGGCTACACCTTC. It specifies CATSRDQGAGYGYTF. The V call is TRBV15, the J call TRBJ1-2, with 8 positions matching TRBD1. J was trimmed by 5 bases and V by 0 bases; bases with no gene match: 5. Germline V CDR1 and CDR2: LNHNV, YYDKDF (reference sequence). The length of the CDR3 is 15 residues.

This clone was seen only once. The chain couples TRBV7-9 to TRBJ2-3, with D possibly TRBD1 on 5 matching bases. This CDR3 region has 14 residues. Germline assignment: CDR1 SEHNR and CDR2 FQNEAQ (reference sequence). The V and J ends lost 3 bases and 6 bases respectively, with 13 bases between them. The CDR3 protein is CASSFGDRTDTQYF. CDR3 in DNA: TGTGCCAGCAGCTTCGGAGACAGAACGGATACGCAGTATTTT.

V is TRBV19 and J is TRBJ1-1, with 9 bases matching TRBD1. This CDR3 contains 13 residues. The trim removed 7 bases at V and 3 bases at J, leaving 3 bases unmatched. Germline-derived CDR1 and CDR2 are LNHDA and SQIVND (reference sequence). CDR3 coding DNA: TGTGCCAGTAACCGGGACAGGGACACTGAAGCTTTCTTT. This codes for CASNRDRDTEAFF. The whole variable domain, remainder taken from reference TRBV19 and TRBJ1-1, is DGGITQSPKYLFRKEGQNVTLSCEQNLNHDAMYWYRQDPGQGLRLIYYSQIVNDFQKGDIAEGYSVSREKKESFPLTVTSAQKNPTAFYLCASNRDRDTEAFFGQGTRLTVV.

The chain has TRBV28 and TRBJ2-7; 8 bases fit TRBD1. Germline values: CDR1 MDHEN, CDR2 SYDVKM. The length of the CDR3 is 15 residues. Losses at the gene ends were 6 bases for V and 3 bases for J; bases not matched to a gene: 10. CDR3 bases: TGTGCCAGCAGCCTTACCGGGACAGGCTTCTACGAGCAGTACTTC. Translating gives CASSLTGTGFYEQYF.

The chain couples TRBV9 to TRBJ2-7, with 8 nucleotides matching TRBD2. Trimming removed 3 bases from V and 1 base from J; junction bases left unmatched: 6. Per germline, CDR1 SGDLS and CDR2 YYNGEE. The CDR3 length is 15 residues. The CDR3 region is CASSAGLGGSYEQYF. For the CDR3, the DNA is TGTGCCAGCAGCGCGGGACTAGGGGGATCCTACGAGCAGTACTTC.

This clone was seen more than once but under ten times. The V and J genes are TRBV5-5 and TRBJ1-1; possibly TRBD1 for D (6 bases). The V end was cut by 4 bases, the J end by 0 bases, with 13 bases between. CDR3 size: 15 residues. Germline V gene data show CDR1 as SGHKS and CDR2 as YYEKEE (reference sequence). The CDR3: CASSPRGGLNTEAFF. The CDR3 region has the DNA TGTGCCAGCAGCCCCAGGGGAGGGTTGAACACTGAAGCTTTCTTT.

DNA of the CDR3: TGTGCCAGCAGCCAAGTCACTAGCGGGGGTAGCTCCTACGAGCAGTACTTC. Protein product: CASSQVTSGGSSYEQYF. This chain uses TRBV4-2 with TRBJ2-7, with TRBD2 matching over 11 bases. The CDR3 totals 17 residues. Germline assignment: CDR1 LGHNA and CDR2 YNFKEQ. Trimming removed 1 base from V and 0 bases from J; junction bases left unmatched: 5.

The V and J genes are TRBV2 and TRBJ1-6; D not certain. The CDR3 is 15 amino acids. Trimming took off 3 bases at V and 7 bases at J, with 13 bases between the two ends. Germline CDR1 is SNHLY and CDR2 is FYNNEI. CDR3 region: CASSELGRGNSPLHF. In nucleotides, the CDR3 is TGTGCCAGCAGTGAGCTAGGACGGGGAAATTCACCCCTCCACTTT.

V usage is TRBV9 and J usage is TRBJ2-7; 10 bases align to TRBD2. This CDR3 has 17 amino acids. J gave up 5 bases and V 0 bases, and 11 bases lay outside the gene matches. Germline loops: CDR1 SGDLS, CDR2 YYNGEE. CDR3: CASSVALASGGPDEQYF. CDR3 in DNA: TGTGCCAGCAGCGTAGCCCTGGCTAGCGGGGGACCTGACGAGCAGTACTTC.

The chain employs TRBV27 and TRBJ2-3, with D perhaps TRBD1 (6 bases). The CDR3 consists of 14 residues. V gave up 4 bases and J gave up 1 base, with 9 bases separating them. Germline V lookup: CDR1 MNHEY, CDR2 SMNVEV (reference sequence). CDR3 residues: CASSWYRGTDTQYF. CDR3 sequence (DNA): TGTGCCAGCAGTTGGTACAGGGGCACAGATACGCAGTATTTT.

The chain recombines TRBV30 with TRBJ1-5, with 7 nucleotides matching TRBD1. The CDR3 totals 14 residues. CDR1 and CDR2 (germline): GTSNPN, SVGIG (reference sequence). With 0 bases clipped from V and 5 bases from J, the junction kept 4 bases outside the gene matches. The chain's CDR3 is CAWSVGQGDQPQHF. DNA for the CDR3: TGTGCCTGGAGTGTAGGGCAGGGGGATCAGCCCCAGCATTTT. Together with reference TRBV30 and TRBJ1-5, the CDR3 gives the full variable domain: SQTIHQWPATLVQPVGSPLSLECTVEGTSNPNLYWYRQAAGRGLQLLFYSVGIGQISSEVPQNLSASRPQDRQFILSSKKLLLSDSGFYLCAWSVGQGDQPQHFGDGTRLSIL.

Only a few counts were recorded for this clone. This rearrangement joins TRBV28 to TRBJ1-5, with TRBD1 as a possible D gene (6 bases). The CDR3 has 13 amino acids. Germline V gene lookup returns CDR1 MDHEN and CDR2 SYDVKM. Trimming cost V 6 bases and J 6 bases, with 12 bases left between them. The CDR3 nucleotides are TGTGCCAGCAGGGGGGGGGCGGGTCAGCCCCAGCATTTT. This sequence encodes CASRGGAGQPQHF. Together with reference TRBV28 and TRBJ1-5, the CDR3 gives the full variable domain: DVKVTQSSRYLVKRTGEKVFLECVQDMDHENMFWYRQDPGLGLRLIYFSYDVKMKEKGDIPEGYSVSREKKERFSLILESASTNQTSMYLCASRGGAGQPQHFGDGTRLSIL.

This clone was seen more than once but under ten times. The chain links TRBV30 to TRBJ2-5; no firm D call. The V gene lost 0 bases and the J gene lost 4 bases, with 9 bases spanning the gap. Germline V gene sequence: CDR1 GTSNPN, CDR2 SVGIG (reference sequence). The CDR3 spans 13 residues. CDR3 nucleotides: TGTGCCTGGAGTGTACAACTACCAGAGACCCAGTACTTC. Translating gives CAWSVQLPETQYF.

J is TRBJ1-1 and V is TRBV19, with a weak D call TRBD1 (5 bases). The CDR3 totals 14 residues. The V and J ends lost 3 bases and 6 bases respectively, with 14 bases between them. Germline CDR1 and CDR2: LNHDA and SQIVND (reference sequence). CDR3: CASSIPGVAPEAFF. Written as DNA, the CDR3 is TGTGCCAGTAGTATTCCGGGGGTTGCCCCTGAAGCTTTCTTT.

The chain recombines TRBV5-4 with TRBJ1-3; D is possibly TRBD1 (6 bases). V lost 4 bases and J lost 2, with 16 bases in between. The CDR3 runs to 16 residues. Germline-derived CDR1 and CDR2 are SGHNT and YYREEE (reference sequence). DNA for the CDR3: TGTGCCAGCAGCCAGGACAGATCTCTTGCTGGAAACACCATATATTTT. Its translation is CASSQDRSLAGNTIYF.

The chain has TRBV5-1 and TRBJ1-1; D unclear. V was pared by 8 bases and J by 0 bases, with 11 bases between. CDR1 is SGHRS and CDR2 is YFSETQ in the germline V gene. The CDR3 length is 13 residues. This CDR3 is CASRIGVNTEAFF. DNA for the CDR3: TGCGCCAGTCGAATCGGGGTGAACACTGAAGCTTTCTTT.

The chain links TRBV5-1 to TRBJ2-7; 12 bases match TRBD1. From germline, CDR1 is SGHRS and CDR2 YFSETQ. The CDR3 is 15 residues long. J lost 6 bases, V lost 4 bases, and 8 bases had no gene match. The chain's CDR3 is CASSGSGTGGGEQYF. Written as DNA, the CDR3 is TGCGCCAGCAGCGGCTCCGGGACAGGGGGCGGCGAGCAGTACTTC.